Below are 8 T cell receptor beta chains sequenced from a single sample in a study of OX40 agonist ivuxolimab in advanced cancers. Assay used: immunoSEQ multiplex PCR; TCRdb lists only in-frame clones, some missing. The table records around 70,000 clones, 75% to 90% of them present only once. Sequencing was performed on CD4+ or CD8+ T cells sorted from blood, taken in a trial of the OX40 agonist ivuxolimab. Every receptor here comes from an adult with an advanced solid tumor such as melanoma, head and neck, liver or kidney cancer.

The table lists this clone with a few counts. The chain couples TRBV11-3 to TRBJ2-5; possible D gene TRBD2, 6 bases. CDR1 SGHNT and CDR2 YENEEA come from the germline V gene. The CDR3 runs to 13 residues. With 5 bases removed from V and 7 bases from J, the gap between germline ends came to 14 bases. Here the CDR3 reads CASSTDGGLTQYF. The CDR3 DNA reads TGTGCCAGCAGCACGGACGGGGGTTTGACCCAGTACTTC. Combining the CDR3 with reference TRBV11-3 and TRBJ2-5 gives the whole variable domain EAGVVQSPRYKIIEKKQPVAFWCNPISGHNTLYWYLQNLGQGPELLIRYENEEAVDDSQLPKDRFSAERLKGVDSTLKIQPAELGDSAVYLCASSTDGGLTQYFGPGTRLLVL.

This chain connects TRBV11-2 to TRBJ1-3, with D possibly TRBD1 on 5 matching bases. CDR3 length: 17 residues. Germline CDR1 and CDR2: SGHAT and FQNNGV. V was trimmed by 1 base and J by 0 bases, leaving 13 bases between them. The CDR3 nucleotides are TGTGCCAGCAGCTTAGGATCGGGGCCTTTCTCTGGAAACACCATATATTTT. Translating gives CASSLGSGPFSGNTIYF.

The chain couples TRBV29-1 to TRBJ1-6; D ambiguous. CDR1 and CDR2 (germline): SQVTM, ANQGSEA. Trimming removed 7 bases from V and 7 bases from J, with 11 bases in between. CDR3 length: 12 amino acids. The CDR3, as DNA: TGCAGCGCCTCCGACGGGAATTCACCCCTCCACTTT. Its protein product is CSASDGNSPLHF.

V usage is TRBV14 and J usage is TRBJ1-4; no reliable D call. CDR1 is SGHDN and CDR2 is FVKESK in the germline V gene. V dropped 3 bases and J dropped 8 bases, with 16 bases sitting between them. The CDR3 is 15 residues long. The CDR3: CASSQATMGVEKLFF. CDR3 DNA: TGTGCCAGCAGCCAGGCCACTATGGGAGTCGAAAAACTGTTTTTT.

In its sample, this clone was seen once. Other DNA sequences in this sample translate to the same CDR3. This chain uses TRBV6-1 with TRBJ2-7, with TRBD1 identical over 8 bases. The CDR3 is 13 residues long. Germline CDR1 and CDR2: MNHNS and SASEGT. The junction had 8 bases not matched to a gene; V was cut back by 8 bases and J by 5 bases. The CDR3 sequence: CASLDRAPHEQYF. For the CDR3, the DNA is TGTGCCAGCTTGGACAGGGCCCCCCACGAGCAGTACTTC.

The genes are TRBV14 and TRBJ2-3; maybe TRBD2 (5 bases). Trimming pared 4 bases from V and 0 bases from J, leaving 11 bases between. From germline, CDR1 is SGHDN and CDR2 FVKESK. The CDR3 is 15 residues long. The CDR3 region is CASSPQLVSTDTQYF. DNA of the CDR3: TGTGCCAGCAGCCCGCAACTAGTGAGCACAGATACGCAGTATTTT.

The chain joins TRBV9 to TRBJ2-2; D is unresolved. Trimming pared 2 bases from V and 1 base from J, leaving 9 bases between. Germline V gene lookup returns CDR1 SGDLS and CDR2 YYNGEE. This CDR3 is 15 amino acids long. CDR3 in amino acids: CASSVSWGNTGELFF. The DNA of the CDR3 is TGTGCCAGCAGCGTTTCGTGGGGGAACACCGGGGAGCTGTTTTTT.

This clone was detected only once. The chain carries TRBV7-9 and TRBJ1-2, with TRBD1 identical over 8 bases. The CDR3 is made up of 13 amino acids. Germline CDR1 and CDR2: SEHNR and FQNEAQ (reference sequence). The J segment lost 7 bases and the V segment lost 11 bases, leaving 12 bases of the junction unmatched. CDR3 amino acids: CAASDRGIGGYTF. In nucleotides, the CDR3 is TGTGCCGCCAGCGACAGGGGAATCGGTGGCTACACCTTC.